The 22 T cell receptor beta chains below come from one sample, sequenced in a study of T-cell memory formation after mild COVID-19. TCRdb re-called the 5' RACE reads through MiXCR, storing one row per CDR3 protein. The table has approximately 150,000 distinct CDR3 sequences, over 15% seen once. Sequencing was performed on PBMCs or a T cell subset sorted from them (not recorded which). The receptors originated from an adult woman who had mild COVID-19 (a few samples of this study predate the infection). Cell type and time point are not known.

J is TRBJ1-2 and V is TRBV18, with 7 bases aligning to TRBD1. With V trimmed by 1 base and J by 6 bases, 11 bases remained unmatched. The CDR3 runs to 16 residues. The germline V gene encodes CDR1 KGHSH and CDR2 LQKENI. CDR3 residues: CASSPRAGGESHGYTF. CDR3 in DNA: TGTGCCAGCTCACCACGCGCAGGGGGAGAGAGTCATGGCTACACCTTC.

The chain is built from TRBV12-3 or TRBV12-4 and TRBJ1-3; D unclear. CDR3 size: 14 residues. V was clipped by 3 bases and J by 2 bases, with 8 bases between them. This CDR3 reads CASSLVDPGNTIYF. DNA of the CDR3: TGTGCCAGCAGTTTGGTAGATCCTGGAAACACCATATATTTT.

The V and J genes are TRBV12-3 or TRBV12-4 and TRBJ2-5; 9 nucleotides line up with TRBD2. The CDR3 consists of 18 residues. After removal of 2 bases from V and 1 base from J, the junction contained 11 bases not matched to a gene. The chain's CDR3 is CASSLKVGSGGIQETQYF. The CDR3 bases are TGTGCCAGCAGTTTAAAGGTCGGGAGCGGGGGGATCCAAGAGACCCAGTACTTC.

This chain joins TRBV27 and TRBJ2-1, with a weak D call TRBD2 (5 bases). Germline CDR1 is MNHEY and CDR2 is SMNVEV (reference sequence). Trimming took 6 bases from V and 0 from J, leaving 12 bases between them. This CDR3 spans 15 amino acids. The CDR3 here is CASRTLGSSYNEQFF. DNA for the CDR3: TGTGCCAGCAGGACTCTGGGGAGCTCCTACAATGAGCAGTTCTTC.

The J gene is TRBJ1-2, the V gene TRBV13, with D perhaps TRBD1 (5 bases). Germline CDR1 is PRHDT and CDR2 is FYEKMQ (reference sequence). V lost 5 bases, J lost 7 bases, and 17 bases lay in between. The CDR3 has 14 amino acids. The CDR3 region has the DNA TGTGCCAGCAGCGCTGGGCGGGGGGACGGTGGCTACACCTTC. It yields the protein CASSAGRGDGGYTF.

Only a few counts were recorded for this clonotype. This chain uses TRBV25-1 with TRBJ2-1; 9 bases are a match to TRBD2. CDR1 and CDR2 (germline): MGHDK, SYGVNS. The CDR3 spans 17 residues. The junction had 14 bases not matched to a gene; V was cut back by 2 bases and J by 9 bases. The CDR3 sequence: CASSEVGRAGGRGEQFF. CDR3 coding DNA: TGTGCCAGCAGTGAAGTCGGGAGAGCGGGAGGTCGCGGTGAGCAGTTCTTC.

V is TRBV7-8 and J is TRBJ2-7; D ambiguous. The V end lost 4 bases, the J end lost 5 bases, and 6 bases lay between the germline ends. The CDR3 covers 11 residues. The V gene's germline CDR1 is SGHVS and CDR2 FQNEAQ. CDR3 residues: CASSSRDEQYF. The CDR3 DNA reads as TGTGCCAGCAGCTCTCGGGACGAGCAGTACTTC.

The CDR3 DNA follows: TGCAGTGCTAGTTACGGGACATTGCTTTTTGAGACCCAGTACTTC. This translates into CSASYGTLLFETQYF. The chain combines TRBV20-1 with TRBJ2-5; D possibly corresponds to TRBD1 (6 bases). The CDR3 contains 15 residues. Germline CDR1 reads DFQATT; CDR2 reads SNEGSKA (reference sequence). Trimming took off 3 bases at V and 5 bases at J, with 19 bases between the two ends.

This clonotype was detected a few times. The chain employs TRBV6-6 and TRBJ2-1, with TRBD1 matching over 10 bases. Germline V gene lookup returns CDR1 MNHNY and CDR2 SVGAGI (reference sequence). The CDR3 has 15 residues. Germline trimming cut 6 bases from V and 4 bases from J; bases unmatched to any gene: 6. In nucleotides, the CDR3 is TGTGCCAGCAGAAAAGACAGGGGGCTGTACAATGAGCAGTTCTTC. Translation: CASRKDRGLYNEQFF.

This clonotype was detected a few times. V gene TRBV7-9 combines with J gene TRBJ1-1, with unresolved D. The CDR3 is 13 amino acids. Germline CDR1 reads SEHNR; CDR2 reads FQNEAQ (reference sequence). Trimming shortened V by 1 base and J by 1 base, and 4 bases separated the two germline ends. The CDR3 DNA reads TGTGCCAGCAGCTTAGAGACGAACACTGAAGCTTTCTTT. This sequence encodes CASSLETNTEAFF. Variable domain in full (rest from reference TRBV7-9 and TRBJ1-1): DTGVSQNPRHKITKRGQNVTFRCDPISEHNRLYWYRQTLGQGPEFLTYFQNEAQLEKSRLLSDRFSAERPKGSFSTLEIQRTEQGDSAMYLCASSLETNTEAFFGQGTRLTVV.

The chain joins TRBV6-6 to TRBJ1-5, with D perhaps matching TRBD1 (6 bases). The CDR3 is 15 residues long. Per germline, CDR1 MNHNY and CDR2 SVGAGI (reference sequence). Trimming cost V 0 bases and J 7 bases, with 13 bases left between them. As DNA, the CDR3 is TGTGCCAGCAGTTACTCGACAGGTGGTTTGCAGCCCCAGCATTTT. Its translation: CASSYSTGGLQPQHF.

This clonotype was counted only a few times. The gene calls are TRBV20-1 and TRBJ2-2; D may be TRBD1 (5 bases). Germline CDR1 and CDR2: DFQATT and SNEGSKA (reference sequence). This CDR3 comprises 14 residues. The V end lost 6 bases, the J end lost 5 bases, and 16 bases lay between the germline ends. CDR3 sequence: CSATYKGVTGELFF. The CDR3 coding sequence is TGCAGTGCCACATATAAAGGGGTTACCGGGGAGCTGTTTTTT.

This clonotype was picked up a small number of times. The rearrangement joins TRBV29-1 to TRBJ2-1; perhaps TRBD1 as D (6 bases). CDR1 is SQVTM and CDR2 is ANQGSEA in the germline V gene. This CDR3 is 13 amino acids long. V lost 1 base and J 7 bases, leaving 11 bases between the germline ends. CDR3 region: CSVEGAGVNEQFF. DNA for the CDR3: TGCAGCGTTGAAGGGGCAGGGGTGAATGAGCAGTTCTTC.

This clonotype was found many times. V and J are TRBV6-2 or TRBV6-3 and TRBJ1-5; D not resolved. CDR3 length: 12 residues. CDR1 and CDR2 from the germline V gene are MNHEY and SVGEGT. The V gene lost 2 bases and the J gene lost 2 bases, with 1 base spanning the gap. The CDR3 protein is CASSYGNQPQHF. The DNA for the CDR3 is TGTGCCAGCAGTTACGGCAATCAGCCCCAGCATTTT.

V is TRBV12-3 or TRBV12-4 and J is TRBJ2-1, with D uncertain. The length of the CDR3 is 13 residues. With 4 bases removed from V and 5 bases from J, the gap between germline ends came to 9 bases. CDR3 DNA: TGTGCCAGCAGTTCGGCAGACAACAATGAGCAGTTCTTC. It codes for CASSSADNNEQFF.

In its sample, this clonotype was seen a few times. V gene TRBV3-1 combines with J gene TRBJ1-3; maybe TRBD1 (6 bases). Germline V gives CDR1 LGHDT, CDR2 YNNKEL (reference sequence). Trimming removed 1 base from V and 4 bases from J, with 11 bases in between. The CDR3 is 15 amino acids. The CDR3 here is CASSQVAGAGNTIYF. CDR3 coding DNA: TGTGCCAGCAGCCAAGTTGCGGGGGCCGGAAACACCATATATTTT.

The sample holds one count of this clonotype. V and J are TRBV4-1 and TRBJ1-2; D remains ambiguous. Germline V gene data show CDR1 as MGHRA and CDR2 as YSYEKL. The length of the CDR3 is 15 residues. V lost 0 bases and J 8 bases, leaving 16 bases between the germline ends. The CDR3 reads CASSQDRTGLGGYTF. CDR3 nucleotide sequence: TGCGCCAGCAGCCAAGATAGGACCGGGCTCGGCGGCTACACCTTC.

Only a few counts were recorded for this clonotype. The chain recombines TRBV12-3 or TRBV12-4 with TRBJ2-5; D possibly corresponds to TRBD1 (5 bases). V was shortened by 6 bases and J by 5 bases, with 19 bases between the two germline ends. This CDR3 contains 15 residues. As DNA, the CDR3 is TGTGCCAGCAGCACCGACATGGGGCGTACGGAGACCCAGTACTTC. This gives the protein CASSTDMGRTETQYF.

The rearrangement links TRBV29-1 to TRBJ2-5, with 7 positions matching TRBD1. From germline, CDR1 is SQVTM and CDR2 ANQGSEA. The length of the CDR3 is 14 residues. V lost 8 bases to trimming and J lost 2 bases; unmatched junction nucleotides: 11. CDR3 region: CSIHRGSSQETQYF. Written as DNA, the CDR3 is TGCAGCATACACAGGGGAAGTTCACAAGAGACCCAGTACTTC.

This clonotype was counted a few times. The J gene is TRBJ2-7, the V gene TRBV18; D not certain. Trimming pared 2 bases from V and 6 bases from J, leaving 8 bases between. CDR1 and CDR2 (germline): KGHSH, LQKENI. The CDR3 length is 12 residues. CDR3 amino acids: CASSPATTEQYF. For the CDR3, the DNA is TGTGCCAGCTCACCAGCGACGACCGAGCAGTACTTC.

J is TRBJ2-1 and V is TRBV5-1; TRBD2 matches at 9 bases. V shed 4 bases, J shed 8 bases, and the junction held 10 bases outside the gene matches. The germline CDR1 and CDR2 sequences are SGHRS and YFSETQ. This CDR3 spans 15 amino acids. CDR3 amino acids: CASSIGGGARYEQFF. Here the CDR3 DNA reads TGCGCCAGCAGCATTGGCGGGGGGGCCAGGTATGAGCAGTTCTTC.

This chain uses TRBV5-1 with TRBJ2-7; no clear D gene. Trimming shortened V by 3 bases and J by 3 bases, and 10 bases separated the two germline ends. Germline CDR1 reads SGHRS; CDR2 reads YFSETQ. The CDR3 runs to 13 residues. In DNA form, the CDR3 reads TGCGCCAGCAGCTCCGGTGTAGGCTACGAGCAGTACTTC. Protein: CASSSGVGYEQYF. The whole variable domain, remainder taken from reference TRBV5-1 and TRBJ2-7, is KAGVTQTPRYLIKTRGQQVTLSCSPISGHRSVSWYQQTPGQGLQFLFEYFSETQRNKGNFPGRFSGRQFSNSRSEMNVSTLELGDSALYLCASSSGVGYEQYFGPGTRLTVT.